The next 7 T cell receptor beta chains were all read from a single sample in a study of blood T cells in healthy people across ages. Alongside a J-beta primer mix, a sample-barcoded 5' primer served in a second PCR lasting roughly 6 to 11 cycles. MiXCR, applied by TCRdb to the 5' RACE reads, yields one record per CDR3 protein. The data show 750,000 to 850,000 distinct CDR3 sequences, about 25% seen once. These same data were also listed under a study on T cells of mothers and their children.

The sequenced sample was blood. The receptors here all came from a boy between 5 and 17 years old in good health.

This clonotype was recorded a few times. The chain joins TRBV29-1 to TRBJ1-4; tentative D call: TRBD1 (6 bases). This CDR3 is 15 amino acids long. Deletions cut 3 bases from V and 3 bases from J, with 14 bases between. Germline CDR1 reads SQVTM; CDR2 reads ANQGSEA. The CDR3 bases are TGCAGCGTTGAGGATTCGGGGGCGGCTAATGAAAAACTGTTTTTT. Its translation: CSVEDSGAANEKLFF.

This sequence joins TRBV7-2 and TRBJ1-5; TRBD1 matches at 9 bases. The germline gives CDR1 SGHTA, CDR2 FQGNSA. The CDR3 is made up of 14 amino acids. V lost 5 bases and J lost 6; bases outside the gene matches: 5. The CDR3 protein is CASSPGQGSQPQHF. Here the CDR3 DNA reads TGTGCCAGCAGCCCGGGACAGGGTAGTCAGCCCCAGCATTTT.

This clonotype was counted between two and nine times. The CDR3 nucleotides are TGCAGCGTCGTGAGGCGGTGGGACAGGGATGAGACCCAGTACTTC. As protein: CSVVRRWDRDETQYF. V gene TRBV29-1 combines with J gene TRBJ2-5; 9 bases are a match to TRBD1. The CDR3 runs to 15 residues. Trimming took 6 bases from V and 5 from J; bases not matched to a gene: 13. Germline values: CDR1 SQVTM, CDR2 ANQGSEA.

The chain has TRBV5-1 and TRBJ2-5, with D tentatively TRBD1 or TRBD2 (5 bases each). The assigned J gene may be wrong: the sequence end matches TRBJ2-7 better. Germline lookup yields CDR1 SGHRS and CDR2 YFSETQ. The CDR3 runs 15 residues. CDR3 loop: CASSAGTDNPYEQYF. CDR3 sequence (DNA): TGCGCCAGCAGCGCCGGGACCGACAATCCCTACGAGCAGTACTTC.

The chain joins TRBV10-3 to TRBJ2-5; no definite D call. V was shortened by 6 bases and J by 0 bases, with 14 bases between the two germline ends. This CDR3 region has 15 residues. Germline CDR1 ENHRY, CDR2 SYGVKD. The CDR3: CAIRDPYDNQETQYF. The CDR3 DNA follows: TGTGCCATCAGAGACCCTTACGACAACCAAGAGACCCAGTACTTC.

This clonotype was counted a few times. V usage is TRBV12-3 or TRBV12-4 and J usage is TRBJ2-7, with 7 bases fitting TRBD2. CDR3 size: 15 residues. V lost 1 base and J lost 3; bases outside the gene matches: 6. The CDR3 DNA follows: TGTGCCAGCAGTTTAGGGCTAGCGGCAAACTACGAGCAGTACTTC. Its protein product is CASSLGLAANYEQYF.

This clonotype came up a few times. This chain uses TRBV24-1 with TRBJ2-2; D is unresolved. This CDR3 contains 14 residues. The V end was cut by 0 bases, the J end by 5 bases, with 6 bases between. CDR1 is KGHDR, CDR2 SFDVKD, per germline. The CDR3 sequence: CATSDLSETGELFF. CDR3 in DNA: TGTGCCACCAGTGATTTGTCGGAAACCGGGGAGCTGTTTTTT.